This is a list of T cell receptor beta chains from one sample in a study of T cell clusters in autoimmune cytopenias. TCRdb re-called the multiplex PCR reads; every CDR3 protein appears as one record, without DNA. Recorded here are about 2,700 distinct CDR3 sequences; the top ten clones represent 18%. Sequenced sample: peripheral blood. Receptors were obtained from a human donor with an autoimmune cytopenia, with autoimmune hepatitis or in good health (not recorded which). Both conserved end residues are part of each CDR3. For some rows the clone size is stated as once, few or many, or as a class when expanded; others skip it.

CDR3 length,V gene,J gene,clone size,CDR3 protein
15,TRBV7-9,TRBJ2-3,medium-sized,CASSLEVRGTDTQYF
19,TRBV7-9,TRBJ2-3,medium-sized,CASSWTGGSSGTHTDTQYF
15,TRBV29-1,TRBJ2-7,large,CSVEEEAGGPYEQYF
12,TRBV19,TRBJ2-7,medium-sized,CASSSTGAEQYF
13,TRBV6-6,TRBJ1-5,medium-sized,CASSLSNNQPQHF
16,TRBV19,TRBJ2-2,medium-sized,CASTLGTGGITGELFF
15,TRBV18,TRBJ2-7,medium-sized,CASSPHRGDSYEQYF
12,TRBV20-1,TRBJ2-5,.,CSASGGGETQYF
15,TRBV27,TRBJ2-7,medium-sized,CASSSKGRGSYEQYF
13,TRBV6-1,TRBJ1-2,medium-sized,CASSELGSLGYTF
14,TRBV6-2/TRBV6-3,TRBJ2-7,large,CASSYERELDEQYF
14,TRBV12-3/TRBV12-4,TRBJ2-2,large,CASRPGQITGELFF
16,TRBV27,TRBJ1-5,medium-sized,CASSLLGAYSNQPQHF
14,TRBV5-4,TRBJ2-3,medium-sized,CASSLATSGDTQYF
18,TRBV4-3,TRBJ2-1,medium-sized,CASSQDNHRGSSYNEQFF